The clone carrying this T cell receptor beta chain has a handful of counts. Its antigen is unidentified. This CDR3 has 14 residues. Per the germline V gene, CDR1 is SGHRS and CDR2 is YFSETQ. The V segment lost 4 bases and the J segment 15 bases; nucleotides outside the gene matches: 16. These data come from a study of beta chain features in type 1 diabetes. Whole-study results and caveats: The question of HLA type influencing TCRB rearrangement was one that remained unresolved here. The naive, central memory and Treg TCRB repertoires of patients appeared to be more similar to one another than those of healthy donors.

What was sequenced were expressed TCRB transcripts, since all of the isolated RNA had been reverse transcribed. Sequencing of naive, central memory and regulatory T cell samples gave an average of around 4 million reads. Generated by immunoSEQ multiplex PCR, the TCRdb table keeps only in-frame clones and is missing some. The data contain about 900,000 clones, 17% of them singletons. The source of this sequence is a woman between 18 and 30 years old in good health. The V call is TRBV5-1, the J call TRBJ2-1; 7 bases match TRBD1. Material for sequencing was naive CD4+ T cells from blood. The CDR3 DNA reads as TGCGCCAGCAGCCTTCAGGGGGACAGCAGCGCTAGGTTCTTC. Encoded protein: CASSLQGDSSARFF.